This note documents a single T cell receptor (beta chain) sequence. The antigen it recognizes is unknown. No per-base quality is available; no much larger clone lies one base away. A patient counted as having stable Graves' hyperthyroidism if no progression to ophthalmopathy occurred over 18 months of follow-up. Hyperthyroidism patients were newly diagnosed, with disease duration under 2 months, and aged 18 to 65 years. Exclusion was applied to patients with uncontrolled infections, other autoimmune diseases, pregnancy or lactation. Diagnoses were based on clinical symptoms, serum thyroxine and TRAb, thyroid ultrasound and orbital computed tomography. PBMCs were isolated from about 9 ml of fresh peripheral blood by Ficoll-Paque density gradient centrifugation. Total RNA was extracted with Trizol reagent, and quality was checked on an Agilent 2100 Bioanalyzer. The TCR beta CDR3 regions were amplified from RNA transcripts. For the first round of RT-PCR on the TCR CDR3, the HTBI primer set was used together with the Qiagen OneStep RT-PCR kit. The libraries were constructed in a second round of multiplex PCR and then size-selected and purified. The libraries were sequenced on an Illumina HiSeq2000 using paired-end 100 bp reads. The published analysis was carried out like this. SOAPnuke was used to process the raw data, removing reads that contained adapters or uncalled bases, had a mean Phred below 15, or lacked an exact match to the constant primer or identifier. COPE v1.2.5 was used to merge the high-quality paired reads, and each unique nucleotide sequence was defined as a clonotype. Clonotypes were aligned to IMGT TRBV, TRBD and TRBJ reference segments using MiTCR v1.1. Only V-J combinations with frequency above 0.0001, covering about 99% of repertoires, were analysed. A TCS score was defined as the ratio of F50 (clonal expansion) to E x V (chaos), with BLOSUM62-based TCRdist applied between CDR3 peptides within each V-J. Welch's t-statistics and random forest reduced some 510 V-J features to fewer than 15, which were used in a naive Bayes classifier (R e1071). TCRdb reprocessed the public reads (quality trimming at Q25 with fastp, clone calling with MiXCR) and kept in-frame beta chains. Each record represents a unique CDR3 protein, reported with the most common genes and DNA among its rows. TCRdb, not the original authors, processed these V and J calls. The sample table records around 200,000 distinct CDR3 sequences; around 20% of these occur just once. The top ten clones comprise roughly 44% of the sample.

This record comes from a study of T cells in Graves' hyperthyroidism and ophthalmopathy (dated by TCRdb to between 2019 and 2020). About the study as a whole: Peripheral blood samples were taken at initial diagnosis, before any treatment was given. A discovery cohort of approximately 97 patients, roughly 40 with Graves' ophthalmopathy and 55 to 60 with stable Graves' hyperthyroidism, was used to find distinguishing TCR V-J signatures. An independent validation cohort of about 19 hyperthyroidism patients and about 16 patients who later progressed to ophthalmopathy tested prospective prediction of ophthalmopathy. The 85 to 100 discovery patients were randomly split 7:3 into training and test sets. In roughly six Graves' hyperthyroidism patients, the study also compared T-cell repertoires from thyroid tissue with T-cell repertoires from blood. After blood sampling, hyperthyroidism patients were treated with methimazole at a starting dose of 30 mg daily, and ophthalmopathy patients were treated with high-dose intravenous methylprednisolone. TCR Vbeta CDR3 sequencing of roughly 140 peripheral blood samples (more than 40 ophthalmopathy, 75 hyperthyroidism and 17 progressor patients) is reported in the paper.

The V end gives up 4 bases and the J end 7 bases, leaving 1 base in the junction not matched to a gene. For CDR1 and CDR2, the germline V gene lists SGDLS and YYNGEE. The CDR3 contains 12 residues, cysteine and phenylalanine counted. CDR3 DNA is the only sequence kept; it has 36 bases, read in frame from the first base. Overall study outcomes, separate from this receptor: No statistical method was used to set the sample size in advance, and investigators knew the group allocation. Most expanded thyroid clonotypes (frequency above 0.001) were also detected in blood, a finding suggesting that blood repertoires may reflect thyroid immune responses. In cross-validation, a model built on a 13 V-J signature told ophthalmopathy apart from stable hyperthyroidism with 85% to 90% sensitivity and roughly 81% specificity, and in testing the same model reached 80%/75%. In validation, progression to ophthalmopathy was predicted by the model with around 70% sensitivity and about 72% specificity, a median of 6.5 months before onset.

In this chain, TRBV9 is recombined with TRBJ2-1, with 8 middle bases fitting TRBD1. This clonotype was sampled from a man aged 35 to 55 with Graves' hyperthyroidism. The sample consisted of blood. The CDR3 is CASSRTGNEQFF. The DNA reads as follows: TGTGCCAGCAGCAGGACAGGGAATGAGCAGTTCTTC.